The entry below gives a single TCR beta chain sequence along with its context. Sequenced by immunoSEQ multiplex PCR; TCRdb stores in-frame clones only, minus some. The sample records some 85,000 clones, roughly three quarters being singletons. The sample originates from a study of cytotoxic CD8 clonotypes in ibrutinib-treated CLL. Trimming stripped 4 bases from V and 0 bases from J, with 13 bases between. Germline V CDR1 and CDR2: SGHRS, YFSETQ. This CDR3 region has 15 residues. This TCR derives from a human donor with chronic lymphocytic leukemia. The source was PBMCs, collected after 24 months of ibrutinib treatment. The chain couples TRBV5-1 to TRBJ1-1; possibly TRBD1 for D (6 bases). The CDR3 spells CASSQGHQLNTEAFF. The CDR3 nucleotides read TGCGCCAGCAGCCAGGGGCACCAGCTGAACACTGAAGCTTTCTTT.